This paragraph covers one T cell receptor (beta chain) sequence. Here immunoSEQ multiplex PCR was the method, and the copy in TCRdb shows in-frame clones only, minus some. The sample has 60,000 to 90,000 clones; 85% are singletons. The sample belongs to a study of cytomegalovirus exposure and HLA in healthy donors. Unmatched junction bases numbered 12, after V lost 4 bases and J lost 6 bases. CDR3 length equals 16 residues. Germline V gene data show CDR1 as SGDLS and CDR2 as YYNGEE. The sample consisted of PBMCs. The chain couples TRBV9 to TRBJ2-2; 7 positions match TRBD2. The sequence derives from a man aged 25-45 years in good health and CMV-seronegative. CDR3 residues: CASSPGTTLSPGELFF. The CDR3 bases are TGTGCCAGCAGCCCCGGGACTACCCTCTCGCCCGGGGAGCTGTTTTTT.